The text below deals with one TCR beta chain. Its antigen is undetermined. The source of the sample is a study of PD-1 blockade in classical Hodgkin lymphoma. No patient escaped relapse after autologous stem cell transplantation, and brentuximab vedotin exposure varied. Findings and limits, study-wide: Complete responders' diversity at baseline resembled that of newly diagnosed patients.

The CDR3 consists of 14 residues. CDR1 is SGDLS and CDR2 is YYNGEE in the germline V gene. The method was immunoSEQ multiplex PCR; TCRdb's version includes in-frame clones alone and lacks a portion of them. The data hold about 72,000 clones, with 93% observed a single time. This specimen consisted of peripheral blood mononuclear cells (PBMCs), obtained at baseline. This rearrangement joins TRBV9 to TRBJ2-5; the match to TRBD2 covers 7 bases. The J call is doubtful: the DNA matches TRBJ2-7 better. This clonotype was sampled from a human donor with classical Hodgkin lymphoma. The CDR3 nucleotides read TGTGCCAGCAGCCCCGGGACTACACCCTACGAGCAGTACTTC. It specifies CASSPGTTPYEQYF.